The present T cell receptor beta chain was sequenced within a study of blood T cell repertoires in COVID-19. The table came from immunoSEQ multiplex PCR; TCRdb's copy has only in-frame clones and leaves some out. The sample carries around 230,000 clones, 75% to 85% recorded once. The CDR3 is made up of 14 amino acids. The V end was cut by 4 bases, the J end by 0 bases, with 10 bases between. Germline lookup yields CDR1 SQVTM and CDR2 ANQGSEA. J is TRBJ1-5 and V is TRBV29-1, with TRBD1 as a possible D gene (6 bases). The clonotype comes from a man between 40 and 49 years old who had recovered from COVID-19. Sequencing input: peripheral blood. The CDR3 DNA follows: TGCAGCGTTGGGGGGACAAATAGCAATCAGCCCCAGCATTTT. Protein sequence: CSVGGTNSNQPQHF.